A selection of T cell receptor beta chains follows, all from one sample in a study of cytomegalovirus exposure and HLA in healthy donors. Method: immunoSEQ multiplex PCR; TCRdb's copy keeps in-frame clones and lacks some. The repertoire holds 40,000 or so clones, with about 90% as singletons. Source material: PBMCs. The receptors derive from a woman in her forties in good health and CMV-seropositive. Each CDR3 is given with its conserved first and last residue. D genes are given only for firm matches. For some rows the clone size is stated as once, few or many, or as a class when expanded; others skip it.

d_call	v_call	j_call	clone_size	cdr3_aa	cdr3_nt
TRBD1	TRBV19	TRBJ1-2	-	CASSIAGGNYGYTF	TGTGCCAGTAGTATAGCAGGGGGTAATTATGGCTACACCTTC
-	TRBV6-6	TRBJ2-2	-	CASSFGGGGNTGELFF	TGTGCCAGCTCATTTGGGGGAGGAGGTAACACCGGGGAGCTGTTTTTT
TRBD2	TRBV13	TRBJ2-4	-	CASKRGPLAKNIQYF	TGTGCCAGTAAGCGGGGGCCCCTAGCCAAAAACATTCAGTACTTC
-	TRBV6-5	TRBJ1-4	-	CASSYSRVTNEKLFF	TGTGCCAGCAGTTACTCGAGGGTGACCAATGAAAAACTGTTTTTT
-	TRBV2	TRBJ1-1	-	CASSEAMRNTEAFF	TGTGCCAGCAGTGAAGCCATGAGGAACACTGAAGCTTTCTTT
-	TRBV4-2	TRBJ2-2	-	CASSQVGRYTTGELFF	TGTGCCAGCAGCCAAGTTGGCAGGTACACCACCGGGGAGCTGTTTTTT
-	TRBV25-1	TRBJ1-6	-	CASSEYGAYNSPLHF	TGTGCCAGCAGTGAATACGGTGCTTATAATTCACCCCTCCACTTT
TRBD1	TRBV28	TRBJ1-5	-	CASTLTGTGNQPQHF	TGTGCCAGCACTCTGACCGGGACAGGGAATCAGCCCCAGCATTTT
-	TRBV19	TRBJ1-5	few	CASSIWGPNQPQHF	TGTGCCAGTAGTATTTGGGGGCCGAATCAGCCCCAGCATTTT
-	TRBV28	TRBJ1-4	-	CASSLPDRGRGKLFF	TGTGCCAGCAGTTTGCCAGACAGAGGGCGGGGAAAACTGTTTTTT
-	TRBV18	TRBJ2-1	-	CASSPDLYGGNEQFF	TGTGCCAGCTCACCGGACCTCTACGGGGGCAATGAGCAGTTCTTC
TRBD1	TRBV19	TRBJ1-2	-	CASRPDRGRGYTF	TGTGCCAGTAGACCCGACAGGGGGCGAGGCTACACCTTC
TRBD2	TRBV28	TRBJ2-5	-	CASGIPGLAEETQYF	TGTGCCAGCGGGATACCGGGACTAGCGGAGGAGACCCAGTACTTC
TRBD2	TRBV5-1	TRBJ2-2	-	CASTSRGGNTGELFF	TGCGCCAGCACGTCCCGGGGGGGGAACACCGGGGAGCTGTTTTTT
TRBD1	TRBV25-1	TRBJ2-1	-	CASTNVGGDRSYNEQFF	TGTGCCAGCACCAACGTAGGGGGCGACCGTTCCTACAATGAGCAGTTCTTC
TRBD1	TRBV5-6	TRBJ2-7	-	CASSLYLKAGGEQYF	TGTGCCAGCAGCTTGTATCTTAAAGCAGGGGGCGAGCAGTACTTC
-	TRBV9	TRBJ1-4	-	CASSVAPRNTGDEKLFF	TGTGCCAGCAGCGTAGCACCTCGCAACACAGGCGATGAAAAACTGTTTTTT
-	TRBV2	TRBJ1-6	-	CASTGGRSNSPLHF	TGTGCCAGCACAGGAGGAAGGTCTAATTCACCCCTCCACTTT
TRBD1	TRBV6-1	TRBJ1-4	-	CASSELDGTGGEKLFF	TGTGCCAGCAGTGAATTAGATGGGACAGGGGGCGAAAAACTGTTTTTT
TRBD1	TRBV20-1	TRBJ2-7	once	CSGQGRNEQYF	TGCAGTGGACAGGGACGGAACGAGCAGTACTTC